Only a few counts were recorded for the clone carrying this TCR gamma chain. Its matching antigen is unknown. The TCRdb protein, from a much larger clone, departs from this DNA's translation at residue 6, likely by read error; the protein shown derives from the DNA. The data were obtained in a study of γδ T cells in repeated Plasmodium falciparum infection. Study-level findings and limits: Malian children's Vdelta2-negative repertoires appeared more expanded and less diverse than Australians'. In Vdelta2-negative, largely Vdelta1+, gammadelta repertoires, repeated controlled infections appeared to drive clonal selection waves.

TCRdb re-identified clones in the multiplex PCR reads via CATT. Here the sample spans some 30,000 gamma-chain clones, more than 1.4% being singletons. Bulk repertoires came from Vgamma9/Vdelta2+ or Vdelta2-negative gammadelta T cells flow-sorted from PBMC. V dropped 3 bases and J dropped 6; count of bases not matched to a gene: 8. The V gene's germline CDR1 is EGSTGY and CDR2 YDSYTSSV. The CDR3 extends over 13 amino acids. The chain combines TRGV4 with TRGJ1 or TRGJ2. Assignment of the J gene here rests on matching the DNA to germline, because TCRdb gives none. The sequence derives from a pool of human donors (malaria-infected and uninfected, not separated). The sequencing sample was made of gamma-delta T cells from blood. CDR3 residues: CATWDFVGYKKLF. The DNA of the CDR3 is TGTGCCACCTGGGATTTCGTGGGTTATAAGAAACTCTTT.